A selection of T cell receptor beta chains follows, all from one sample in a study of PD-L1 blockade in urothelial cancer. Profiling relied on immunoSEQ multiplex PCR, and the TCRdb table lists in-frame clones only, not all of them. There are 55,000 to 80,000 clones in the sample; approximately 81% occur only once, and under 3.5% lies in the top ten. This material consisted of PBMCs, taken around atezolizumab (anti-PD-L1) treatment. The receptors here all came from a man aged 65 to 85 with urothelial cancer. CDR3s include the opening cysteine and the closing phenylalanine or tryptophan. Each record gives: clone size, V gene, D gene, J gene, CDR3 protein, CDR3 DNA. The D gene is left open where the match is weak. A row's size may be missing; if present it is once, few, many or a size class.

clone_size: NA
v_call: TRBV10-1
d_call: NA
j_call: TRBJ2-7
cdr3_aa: CASSESGVLYEQYF
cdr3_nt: TGCGCCAGCAGTGAGTCGGGCGTCCTCTACGAGCAGTACTTC

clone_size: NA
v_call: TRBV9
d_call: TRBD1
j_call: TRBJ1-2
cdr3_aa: CASSRGPGGYTF
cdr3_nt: TGTGCCAGCAGCAGGGGGCCCGGTGGCTACACCTTC

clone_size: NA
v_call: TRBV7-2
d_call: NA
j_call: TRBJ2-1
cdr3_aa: CASSLFRTETDNEQFF
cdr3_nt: TGTGCCAGCAGCCTGTTCAGGACAGAAACAGACAATGAGCAGTTCTTC

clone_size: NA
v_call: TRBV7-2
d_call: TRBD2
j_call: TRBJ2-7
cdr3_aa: CASSPPGLASSSYEQYF
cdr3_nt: TGTGCCAGCAGCCCACCGGGACTAGCGTCGAGCTCCTACGAGCAGTACTTC

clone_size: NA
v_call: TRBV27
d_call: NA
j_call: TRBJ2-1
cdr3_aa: CASSQTRGGYNEQFF
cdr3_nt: TGTGCCAGCAGTCAGACTAGGGGGGGATACAATGAGCAGTTCTTC

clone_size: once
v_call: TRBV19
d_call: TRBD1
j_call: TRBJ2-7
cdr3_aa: CASSIRTGYEQYF
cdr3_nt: TGTGCCAGTAGTATCAGGACAGGCTACGAGCAGTACTTC

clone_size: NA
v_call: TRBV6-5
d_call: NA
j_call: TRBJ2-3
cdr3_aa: CASSYSSSRPTDTQYF
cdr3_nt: TGTGCCAGCAGTTACTCGTCTAGCAGACCCACAGATACGCAGTATTTT

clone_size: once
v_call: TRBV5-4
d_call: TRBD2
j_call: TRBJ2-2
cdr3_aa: CASSLPTSAAGELFF
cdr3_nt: TGTGCCAGCAGCCTTCCGACTAGCGCGGCCGGGGAGCTGTTTTTT

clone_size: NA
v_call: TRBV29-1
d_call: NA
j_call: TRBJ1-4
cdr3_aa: CSVDRIATNEKLFF
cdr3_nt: TGCAGCGTTGACAGAATTGCAACTAATGAAAAACTGTTTTTT

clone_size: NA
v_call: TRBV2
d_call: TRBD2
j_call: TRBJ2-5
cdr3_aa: CASSELAGTQETQYF
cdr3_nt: TGTGCCAGCAGTGAACTAGCGGGAACCCAAGAGACCCAGTACTTC

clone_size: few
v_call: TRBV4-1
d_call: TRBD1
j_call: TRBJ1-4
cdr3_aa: CASSQGSTGNEKLFF
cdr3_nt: TGCGCCAGCAGCCAAGGGTCGACAGGGAATGAAAAACTGTTTTTT

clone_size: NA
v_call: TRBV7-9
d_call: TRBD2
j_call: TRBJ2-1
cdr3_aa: CASSFGGRADEQFF
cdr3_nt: TGTGCCAGCAGCTTTGGCGGGAGGGCCGATGAGCAGTTCTTC

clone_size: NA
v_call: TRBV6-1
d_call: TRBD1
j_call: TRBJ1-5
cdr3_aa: CARGTGNSPQPQHF
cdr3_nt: TGTGCCAGGGGGACAGGGAACTCCCCTCAGCCCCAGCATTTT

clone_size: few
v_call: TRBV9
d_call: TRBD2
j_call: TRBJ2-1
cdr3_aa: CASSVELAGVNEQFF
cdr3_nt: TGTGCCAGCAGCGTAGAGTTAGCGGGAGTCAATGAGCAGTTCTTC

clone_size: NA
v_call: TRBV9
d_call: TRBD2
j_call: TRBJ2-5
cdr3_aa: CASSVGTSGSQETQYF
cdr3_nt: TGTGCCAGCAGCGTCGGGACTAGCGGGAGCCAAGAGACCCAGTACTTC

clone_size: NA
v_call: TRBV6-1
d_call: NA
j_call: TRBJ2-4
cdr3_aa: CASSEQAKNIQYF
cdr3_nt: TGTGCCAGCAGTGAACAAGCCAAAAACATTCAGTACTTC

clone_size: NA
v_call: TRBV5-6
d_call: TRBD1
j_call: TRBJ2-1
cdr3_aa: CASRGTGAYNEQFF
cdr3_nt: TGTGCCAGCAGGGGGACAGGGGCCTACAATGAGCAGTTCTTC

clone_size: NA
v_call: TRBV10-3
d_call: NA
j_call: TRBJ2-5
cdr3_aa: CAISVGGSQETQYF
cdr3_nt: TGTGCCATCAGTGTAGGGGGTAGCCAAGAGACCCAGTACTTC

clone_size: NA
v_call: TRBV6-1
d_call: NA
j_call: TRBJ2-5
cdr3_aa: CASSERGSGTQYF
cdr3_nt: TGTGCCAGCAGTGAAAGGGGGTCGGGGACCCAGTACTTC

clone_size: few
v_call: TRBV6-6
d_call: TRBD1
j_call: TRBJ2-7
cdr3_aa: CASSPRQGAAYEQYF
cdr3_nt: TGTGCCAGCAGCCCCCGACAGGGGGCGGCCTACGAGCAGTACTTC

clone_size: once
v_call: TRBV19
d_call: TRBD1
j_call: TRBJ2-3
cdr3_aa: CASSIRDRGTDTQYF
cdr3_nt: TGTGCCAGTAGTATAAGGGACAGGGGTACGGATACGCAGTATTTT

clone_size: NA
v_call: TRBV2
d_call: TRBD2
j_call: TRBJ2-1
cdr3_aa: CASSVTGLAGGFNEQFF
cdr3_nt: TGTGCCAGCAGTGTAACCGGACTAGCGGGAGGGTTTAATGAGCAGTTCTTC

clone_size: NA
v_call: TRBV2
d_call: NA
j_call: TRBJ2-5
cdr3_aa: CASSRYQETQYF
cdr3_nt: TGTGCCAGCAGTCGGTACCAAGAGACCCAGTACTTC

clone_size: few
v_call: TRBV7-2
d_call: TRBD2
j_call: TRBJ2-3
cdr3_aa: CASSLSAGGRSDTQYF
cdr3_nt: TGTGCCAGCAGCCTATCAGCGGGAGGGCGAAGTGATACGCAGTATTTT